This T cell receptor beta chain was sequenced for a study of blood T cell repertoires in COVID-19. About the study: Samples taken during acute and convalescent COVID-19 were collected in the United States, Italy and Spain. From T cells, B-cell-depleted T cells, or PBMCs came the material, which was cDNA or gDNA.

In the study's own analysis: Reference gene primer amplification yielded estimated nucleated cell counts. TCRdb keeps only in-frame clones here, not all; method: immunoSEQ multiplex PCR. V and J calls and clone size follow that table, whereas D and trimming were derived from the DNA. This sample has 55,000 to 65,000 clones, with more than 85% found just once. The CDR3 spans 16 residues. Looked up from germline, CDR1 is MNHEY and CDR2 is SMNVEV (reference sequence). V lost 6 bases, J lost 0 bases, and 7 bases stayed unmatched. Sequenced: peripheral blood. V is TRBV27 and J is TRBJ2-3, with 9 nucleotides matching TRBD2. The sequence came from an elderly man in a cohort sampled during active COVID-19. The DNA for the CDR3 is TGTGCCAGCAGCCGACTAGCGGACCAGAGCACAGATACGCAGTATTTT. It encodes CASSRLADQSTDTQYF.